The rows below give T cell receptor beta chains drawn from one sample of a study of T cells expressing NK-cell markers. TCRdb re-called the 5' RACE reads and gives one entry per CDR3 protein, without DNA. Its table records 150,000 to 180,000 distinct CDR3 sequences. Sequencing was done on a sample of blood T cells: a sorted CD56 or NKG2C T cell subset, CD4+ or CD8+ T cells, or bulk PBMC T cells (not recorded which). The receptors originated from a woman aged 50 to 60 in good health. Both conserved end residues are part of each CDR3.

j_gene	v_gene	CDR3aa
TRBJ2-1	TRBV7-9	CASSWTGTSLYNEQFF
TRBJ2-3	TRBV19	CASSIGGGREGDTQYF
TRBJ1-2	TRBV9	CASSADWGAGGYTF
TRBJ2-1	TRBV18	CASSPGPGGEQFF
TRBJ2-7	TRBV7-9	CASRATENSYEQYF
TRBJ2-7	TRBV4-1	CASSQVAGRVYEQYF
TRBJ2-5	TRBV6-6	CASSYSVESNGRETQYF
TRBJ2-3	TRBV5-1	CASSFSRGSDTQYF
TRBJ1-3	TRBV6-5	CASKGGPWASGNTIYF
TRBJ2-6	TRBV3-1	CASSQGGSDSGANVLTF
TRBJ2-5	TRBV4-1	CASSFAGDQETQYF
TRBJ2-1	TRBV3-1	CASSQDGFSGIYNEQFF
TRBJ2-6	TRBV20-1	CSARTGTESSGANVLTF
TRBJ2-1	TRBV5-1	CASGAKHNEQFF
TRBJ2-1	TRBV11-2	CATLPGQGVRNEQFF
TRBJ2-1	TRBV27	CASRETSGLLRQFF
TRBJ2-1	TRBV29-1	CSATQGGGRSDEQFF
TRBJ2-2	TRBV6-5	CASSGTGEDTGELFF
TRBJ2-1	TRBV6-1	CASRVGEASGNEQFF
TRBJ2-7	TRBV27	CASSLLLAVNYEQYF
TRBJ1-2	TRBV10-3	CAISVGQGEGYTF
TRBJ2-5	TRBV25-1	CASSVFRTGKETQYF
TRBJ1-1	TRBV7-3	CASSLTGLGTEAFF
TRBJ2-1	TRBV11-3	CASSLEGQVQDEQFF
TRBJ2-1	TRBV20-1	CSARTTSGVYNEQFF
TRBJ1-4	TRBV9	CASSVGSGSGEKLFF
TRBJ2-3	TRBV6-2/TRBV6-3	CASIGDDLITDTQYF
TRBJ2-1	TRBV4-1	CASSQDRGSNEQFF
TRBJ2-1	TRBV25-1	CASSHQGGNEQFF
TRBJ2-1	TRBV7-3	CASSPGTVSSYNEQFF
TRBJ2-5	TRBV4-1	CASSPSGSPETQYF
TRBJ2-2	TRBV23-1	CASSLRVLRDTGELFF
TRBJ2-1	TRBV11-1	CASSPGWDEQFF
TRBJ2-7	TRBV11-2	CASSAGTANEQYF
TRBJ1-2	TRBV2	CASRMGQANYGYTF
TRBJ2-5	TRBV20-1	CSARSPEGEQTQETQYF
TRBJ2-7	TRBV7-2	CASSLGNYFDEQYF
TRBJ1-1	TRBV19	CASRTIFENTEAFF
TRBJ1-3	TRBV20-1	CSAWDMESSGNTIYF
TRBJ2-1	TRBV27	CASVAGLYNEQFF
TRBJ1-1	TRBV7-9	CASSVGPLEAFF
TRBJ2-1	TRBV15	CATSKEQGIYNEQFF
TRBJ1-4	TRBV7-9	CASSPWGGPATNEKLFF
TRBJ1-1	TRBV25-1	CASTPGGGRGPANTEAFF
TRBJ2-3	TRBV15	CATAQSVAPADTQYF
TRBJ2-1	TRBV10-3	CATLAGDNEQFF
TRBJ2-7	TRBV7-9	CASKGSRGDEQYF
TRBJ1-1	TRBV15	CATSRDLMGAVEAFF
TRBJ2-3	TRBV6-4	CASSATIAGGQDTQYF
TRBJ2-7	TRBV12-3/TRBV12-4	CASSVGQVGEQYF
TRBJ2-2	TRBV4-1	CASSQDGSTGELFF